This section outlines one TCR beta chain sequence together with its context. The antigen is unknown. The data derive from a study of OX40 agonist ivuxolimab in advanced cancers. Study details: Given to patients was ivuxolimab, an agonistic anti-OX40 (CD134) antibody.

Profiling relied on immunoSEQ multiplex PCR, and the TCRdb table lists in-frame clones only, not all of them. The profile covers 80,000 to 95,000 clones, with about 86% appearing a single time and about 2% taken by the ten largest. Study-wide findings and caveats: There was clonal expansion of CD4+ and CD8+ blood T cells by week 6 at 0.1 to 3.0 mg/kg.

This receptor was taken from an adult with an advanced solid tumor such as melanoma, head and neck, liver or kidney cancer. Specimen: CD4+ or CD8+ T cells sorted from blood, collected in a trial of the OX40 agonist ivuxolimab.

The CDR3 nucleotides are TGTGCCAGCACCCTGTGGGGCCCTATTCCTCCCAATCAGCCCCAGCATTTT. It codes for CASTLWGPIPPNQPQHF. The chain couples TRBV5-4 to TRBJ1-5; D is possibly TRBD1 (5 bases). V lost 6 bases to trimming and J lost 3 bases, with 22 bases between them. In germline, CDR1 is SGHNT, CDR2 YYREEE (reference sequence). The CDR3 has 17 amino acids.